The 16 T cell receptor beta chains reported below all come from one sample, sequenced in a study of cytomegalovirus exposure and HLA in healthy donors. PCR involved 60 Vbeta and 13 Jbeta primers. The table came from immunoSEQ multiplex PCR; TCRdb's copy has only in-frame clones and leaves some out. Here the sample spans 150,000 to 200,000 clones, roughly 82% being singletons. The sequenced material came from PBMCs. All receptors derive from a woman aged 30 to 39 in good health and CMV-seronegative.

The chain couples TRBV6-5 to TRBJ2-5; TRBD1 aligns across 7 bases. The DNA end favors TRBJ2-7, so the J call may be wrong. Germline CDR1 is MNHEY and CDR2 is SVGAGI. CDR3 length equals 15 residues. CDR3: CASSKTGIRYYEQYF. The CDR3 region has the DNA TGTGCCAGCAGCAAGACAGGGATCCGGTACTACGAGCAGTACTTC.

The chain recombines TRBV6-1 with TRBJ2-6, with D possibly being TRBD1 (5 bases). There are 15 residues in the CDR3. Germline CDR1 reads MNHNS; CDR2 reads SASEGT. The ends were cut back, 4 bases at V and 2 bases at J, with 9 bases in the middle. CDR3 sequence: CASSVHRPGANVLTF. As DNA, the CDR3 is TGTGCCAGCAGTGTACACAGGCCTGGGGCCAACGTCCTGACTTTC.

The J gene is TRBJ2-7, the V gene TRBV5-4; 8 nucleotides line up with TRBD1. The CDR3 totals 17 residues. Germline-derived CDR1 and CDR2 are SGHNT and YYREEE (reference sequence). V shed 4 bases and J 2 bases; nucleotides not matched to a gene: 14. The CDR3, as DNA: TGTGCCAGCAGCGCGGACAGGGTGGGTCCTAAAACCTACGAGCAGTACTTC. As protein: CASSADRVGPKTYEQYF.

V usage is TRBV9 and J usage is TRBJ2-3; 8 nucleotides agree with TRBD2. The CDR3 has 16 residues. Germline V gene sequence: CDR1 SGDLS, CDR2 YYNGEE. J gave up 2 bases and V 1 base, and 6 bases lay outside the gene matches. This chain's CDR3 is CASSVQGLANTDTQYF. The CDR3 nucleotides read TGTGCCAGCAGCGTACAAGGACTAGCAAACACAGATACGCAGTATTTT.

This chain connects TRBV30 to TRBJ1-6, with D unresolved. Between the trimmed V and J ends, which lost 1 base and 5 bases, there was a span of 6 bases. Germline V gene lookup returns CDR1 GTSNPN and CDR2 SVGIG (reference sequence). The CDR3 runs to 13 residues. The CDR3 spells CAWSGHDNSPLHF. CDR3 DNA sequence: TGTGCCTGGAGTGGACATGATAATTCACCCCTCCACTTT.

The V call is TRBV7-3, the J call TRBJ2-3; 10 bases match TRBD2. This CDR3 comprises 15 residues. The V segment lost 4 bases and the J segment 3 bases; nucleotides outside the gene matches: 4. In germline, CDR1 is SGHTA, CDR2 FQGTGA. The CDR3 loop is CASSSSGSRTDTQYF. The DNA for the CDR3 is TGTGCCAGCAGCTCTAGCGGGAGTCGGACAGATACGCAGTATTTT. Supplemented by reference TRBV7-3 and TRBJ2-3, the full variable domain reads GAGVSQTPSNKVTEKGKYVELRCDPISGHTALYWYRQSLGQGPEFLIYFQGTGAADDSGLPNDRFFAVRPEGSVSTLKIQRTERGDSAVYLCASSSSGSRTDTQYFGPGTRLTVL.

The chain links TRBV28 to TRBJ2-3; D might be TRBD2 (6 bases). Germline lookup yields CDR1 MDHEN and CDR2 SYDVKM. The CDR3 sequence is 18 residues long. V lost 3 bases to trimming and J lost 4 bases, with 23 bases between them. CDR3 sequence reads: CASSFPPLWRERADTQYF. The CDR3 DNA is TGTGCCAGCAGTTTCCCACCTCTGTGGAGGGAGAGGGCAGATACGCAGTATTTT.

This chain connects TRBV2 to TRBJ2-1; D is ambiguous. Germline lookup yields CDR1 SNHLY and CDR2 FYNNEI. This CDR3 comprises 16 residues. Trimming shortened V by 1 base and J by 6 bases, and 16 bases separated the two germline ends. Here the CDR3 reads CASSEEAERHLNEQFF. For the CDR3, the DNA is TGTGCCAGCAGTGAAGAGGCGGAGCGCCATCTCAATGAGCAGTTCTTC. The variable domain in full, with the rest retrieved from reference TRBV2 and TRBJ2-1, is EPEVTQTPSHQVTQMGQEVILRCVPISNHLYFYWYRQILGQKVEFLVSFYNNEISEKSEIFDDQFSVERPDGSNFTLKIRSTKLEDSAMYFCASSEEAERHLNEQFFGPGTRLTVL.

The gene calls are TRBV29-1 and TRBJ1-1, with 7 bases fitting TRBD1. The V segment lost 3 bases and the J segment 2 bases; nucleotides outside the gene matches: 3. The CDR3 has 13 amino acids. The germline V gene has CDR1 SQVTM and CDR2 ANQGSEA. In DNA form, the CDR3 reads TGCAGCGTTGAGCAGGGGGACAACACTGAAGCTTTCTTT. Protein sequence: CSVEQGDNTEAFF.

This clone came up a few times. This rearrangement joins TRBV4-3 to TRBJ2-1; 8 bases fit TRBD2. The CDR3 spans 14 residues. V gave up 2 bases and J gave up 5 bases; unmatched junction bases: 2. CDR1 LGHNA and CDR2 YSLEER come from the germline V gene. For the CDR3, the DNA is TGCGCCAGCAGCCAAACTAGCGGAGACAATGAGCAGTTCTTC. Its protein is CASSQTSGDNEQFF.

The rearrangement uses TRBV9 and TRBJ1-2, with 9 positions matching TRBD1. Germline CDR1 and CDR2: SGDLS and YYNGEE. V lost 4 bases to trimming and J lost 4 bases; unmatched junction nucleotides: 8. CDR3 length: 15 amino acids. Here the CDR3 reads CASSSRTGDVYGYTF. The CDR3 DNA sequence: TGTGCCAGCAGCTCCAGGACAGGGGATGTCTATGGCTACACCTTC. The entire variable domain, with the rest obtained from reference TRBV9 and TRBJ1-2, is as follows: DSGVTQTPKHLITATGQRVTLRCSPRSGDLSVYWYQQSLDQGLQFLIQYYNGEERAKGNILERFSAQQFPDLHSELNLSSLELGDSALYFCASSSRTGDVYGYTFGSGTRLTVV.

This clone was counted only a few times. At one of its ends the junction is not consistent with the germline gene, which may arise from a read error. The CDR3 DNA reads TGTGCCAGCTCACCAGTGCAGGAAATGGGCTATGGCTACCCCTTC. Residues: CASSPVQEMGYGYPF. The V gene is TRBV18, the J gene TRBJ1-2; no definite D call. CDR3 length: 15 residues. Germline V gives CDR1 KGHSH, CDR2 LQKENI.

Here the CDR3 DNA reads TGCAGCGTTGACTCGCTAGCGGTGACAGATACGCAGTATTTT. It codes for CSVDSLAVTDTQYF. The V call is TRBV29-1, the J call TRBJ2-3; 7 bases line up with TRBD2. CDR1 and CDR2 (germline): SQVTM, ANQGSEA. The CDR3 spans 14 residues. With V trimmed by 3 bases and J by 3 bases, 6 bases remained unmatched.

The V and J genes are TRBV11-3 and TRBJ2-2; tentatively, D is TRBD2 (6 bases). V shed 7 bases and J shed 5 bases, with 17 bases lying between them. Germline-derived CDR1 and CDR2 are SGHNT and YENEEA. The CDR3 is made up of 15 amino acids. The CDR3 protein is CASKSGPSETGELFF. As DNA, the CDR3 is TGTGCCAGCAAGTCGGGCCCTAGCGAAACCGGGGAGCTGTTTTTT.

The chain links TRBV15 to TRBJ2-7, with a tentative D call TRBD1 (5 bases). Trimming shortened V by 4 bases and J by 6 bases, and 25 bases separated the two germline ends. Germline V gene lookup returns CDR1 LNHNV and CDR2 YYDKDF (reference sequence). CDR3 size: 17 residues. CDR3 in amino acids: CATSNRCESGEFCEQYF. Here the CDR3 DNA reads TGTGCCACCAGCAACAGGTGCGAATCGGGCGAATTCTGCGAGCAGTACTTC.

V and J are TRBV2 and TRBJ2-7; 11 positions agree with TRBD1. Per the germline V gene, CDR1 is SNHLY and CDR2 is FYNNEI. Germline trimming cut 8 bases from V and 4 bases from J; bases unmatched to any gene: 4. The CDR3 is 13 residues long. The CDR3 nucleotides read TGTGCCAGCCTCCGGGACAGGGGGTACGAGCAGTACTTC. Translation gives CASLRDRGYEQYF.